These 27 T cell receptor beta chains share one sample of origin, sequenced in a study of CXCR3-negative and CXCR3-positive naive CD8 T cells. The study's findings and limits: When CXCR3-positive naive cells were set against CXCR3-negative naive cells, the former had more hydrophobic TRB CDR3s.

Which antigens these TCRs recognize remains unknown. The study made its TRB cDNA libraries by 5' RACE, adding UMI labels. No DNA is given; TCRdb re-called the 5' RACE reads and lists each CDR3 protein once. Its listing shows 55,000 to 75,000 distinct CDR3 sequences. The sample taken for sequencing was naive CXCR3+ CD8+ T cells from blood. Subset meaning: CD45RO-CCR7+CD27+CD95- naive CD8+ T cells expressing CXCR3 (TNR3+). These receptors were obtained from a human donor in good health. Some clones in this sample may be carry-over from other donors' samples.

The chain uses TRBV10-2 and TRBJ2-7. Germline V gives CDR1 WSHSY, CDR2 SAAADI. CDR3 length: 13 amino acids. The CDR3 here is CASSDASSYEQYF.

V is TRBV7-2 and J is TRBJ2-2; TCRdb selects TRBD2, and the lack of DNA leaves this call unchecked. The CDR3 is 13 amino acids. Germline V gene sequence: CDR1 SGHTA, CDR2 FQGNSA. CDR3 residues: CASSPQGPGELFF.

J is TRBJ2-3 and V is TRBV27; TCRdb lists TRBD1, though no DNA is available to test this call. CDR3 length equals 14 residues. Germline V gene lookup returns CDR1 MNHEY and CDR2 SMNVEV (reference sequence). CDR3 amino acids: CASRGVLYTDTQYF.

The chain employs TRBV28 and TRBJ2-1; TCRdb gives TRBD1 as the D gene, but with no DNA this cannot be confirmed. Germline V gene sequence: CDR1 MDHEN, CDR2 SYDVKM. The CDR3 loop spans 15 amino acids. The CDR3 sequence is CASRYRDSLNNEQFF. Full variable domain (outside the CDR3, taken from reference TRBV28 and TRBJ2-1): DVKVTQSSRYLVKRTGEKVFLECVQDMDHENMFWYRQDPGLGLRLIYFSYDVKMKEKGDIPEGYSVSREKKERFSLILESASTNQTSMYLCASRYRDSLNNEQFFGPGTRLTVL.

This chain uses TRBV11-2 with TRBJ2-5. CDR1 is SGHAT and CDR2 is FQNNGV in the germline V gene. There are 12 residues in the CDR3. The CDR3 reads CASSFDMVLEYF.

This chain joins TRBV20-1 and TRBJ2-7; the TRBD1 assignment by TCRdb is unverifiable without DNA. Germline CDR1 DFQATT, CDR2 SNEGSKA (reference sequence). The CDR3 has 17 residues. This chain's CDR3 is CSAPGSGGGRPLGEQYF.

The chain links TRBV6-5 to TRBJ1-1; TCRdb's assignment of TRBD1 cannot be checked, as there is no DNA. In germline, CDR1 is MNHEY, CDR2 SVGAGI. The CDR3 has 16 amino acids. The CDR3 loop is CASSITGTFLNTEAFF.

The chain uses TRBV29-1 and TRBJ2-7; there is no DNA to check the TCRdb D call of TRBD1. Germline lookup yields CDR1 SQVTM and CDR2 ANQGSEA. The CDR3 is 12 amino acids. CDR3 sequence: CSVMGGAYEQYF.

V gene TRBV7-8 combines with J gene TRBJ2-2; the D call of TRBD2 rests on TCRdb alone, since no DNA is present to check it. The CDR3 length is 17 residues. In germline, CDR1 is SGHVS, CDR2 FQNEAQ. Here the CDR3 reads CASSLTSGGPNTGELFF.

This chain links TRBV20-1 with TRBJ2-1; TCRdb calls TRBD1, which cannot be checked without DNA. CDR1 is DFQATT, CDR2 SNEGSKA, per germline (reference sequence). This CDR3 contains 15 residues. CDR3 loop: CSASRTGDIDQEQFF.

V is TRBV25-1 and J is TRBJ2-5; without DNA, the TCRdb call of TRBD1 cannot be checked. CDR1 is MGHDK and CDR2 is SYGVNS in the germline V gene. This CDR3 is built from 14 residues. The CDR3: CASSEMGVEETQYF.

The chain couples TRBV29-1 to TRBJ2-1. Germline CDR1 is SQVTM and CDR2 is ANQGSEA. CDR3 length equals 12 residues. CDR3 residues: CSTQSSYNEQFF.

The chain carries TRBV9 and TRBJ2-7; without DNA, the TCRdb call of TRBD1 cannot be checked. CDR3 size: 14 residues. Germline V gene sequence: CDR1 SGDLS, CDR2 YYNGEE. CDR3 in amino acids: CASSARDRAYEQYF.

The chain combines TRBV27 with TRBJ2-1. From germline, CDR1 is MNHEY and CDR2 SMNVEV (reference sequence). This CDR3 region has 14 residues. The CDR3 here is CASSLDSSYNEQFF.

V and J are TRBV29-1 and TRBJ2-7; checking the TCRdb D call of TRBD1 is not possible without DNA. Germline CDR1 reads SQVTM; CDR2 reads ANQGSEA. The CDR3 extends over 15 amino acids. CDR3 loop: CSVVPPGQGNREQYF.

The chain recombines TRBV5-1 with TRBJ2-2; the D gene TCRdb calls, TRBD2, cannot be checked with no DNA. The CDR3 spans 16 residues. Germline CDR1 and CDR2: SGHRS and YFSETQ. The CDR3 spells CASSLGPTSKAGELFF.

The chain couples TRBV2 to TRBJ2-1; without DNA, the TCRdb call of TRBD2 cannot be checked. From germline, CDR1 is SNHLY and CDR2 FYNNEI. This CDR3 region has 13 residues. This CDR3 is CASRRLTSGPSFF.

The chain couples TRBV7-2 to TRBJ1-2; TCRdb's D call of TRBD1 is untestable without DNA. Germline V gene sequence: CDR1 SGHTA, CDR2 FQGNSA. The CDR3 totals 14 residues. CDR3 residues: CASSRTGDGNGYTF.

V and J are TRBV2 and TRBJ1-6. Germline V lookup: CDR1 SNHLY, CDR2 FYNNEI. CDR3 length equals 15 residues. This CDR3 reads CASTEIEGYNSPLHF.

This chain uses TRBV27 with TRBJ2-3. The CDR3 runs 13 residues. Per germline, CDR1 MNHEY and CDR2 SMNVEV (reference sequence). CDR3 protein: CASRKGYTDTQYF.

This chain joins TRBV7-8 and TRBJ2-1. The V gene's germline CDR1 is SGHVS and CDR2 FQNEAQ. The CDR3 is 12 residues long. CDR3: CASSLDPNEQFF.

V is TRBV4-2 and J is TRBJ2-3; TCRdb proposes TRBD1, but this gene call is untestable without DNA. The CDR3 extends over 15 amino acids. The germline V gene has CDR1 LGHNA and CDR2 YNFKEQ. CDR3 sequence reads: CASSQRDRSTDTQYF.

The J gene is TRBJ2-7, the V gene TRBV28; TCRdb's D call, TRBD1, is unchecked because there is no DNA. This CDR3 is built from 14 residues. CDR1 is MDHEN, CDR2 SYDVKM, per germline. The CDR3 spells CASSRGGSSYEQYF.

This sequence joins TRBV29-1 and TRBJ2-5. CDR1 is SQVTM and CDR2 is ANQGSEA in the germline V gene. This CDR3 is built from 11 residues. CDR3 in amino acids: CSVGGGETQYF.

Here the CDR3 reads CSVEGTADTQYF. The chain links TRBV29-1 to TRBJ2-3. From germline, CDR1 is SQVTM and CDR2 ANQGSEA. There are 12 residues in the CDR3.

The rearrangement joins TRBV2 to TRBJ2-2. This CDR3 spans 12 amino acids. Germline V gene sequence: CDR1 SNHLY, CDR2 FYNNEI. CDR3 sequence: CARRGNTGELFF.

The chain couples TRBV12-3 or TRBV12-4 to TRBJ1-4. This CDR3 is built from 15 residues. CDR3 sequence reads: CASSSAFATNEKLFF.